The clone carrying this T cell receptor (beta chain) was recorded at least ten times. The antigen is not known. TCR beta libraries were made by quantitative 5'-RACE with molecular barcodes. TCRdb reanalysed the 5' RACE reads using MiXCR and keeps one entry per CDR3 protein. The data show more than 400,000 distinct CDR3 sequences, with over 4% seen just once and 3% to 4.5% held by the top ten. This sample was taken from a study of CD8 T cells in ankylosing spondylitis. Broader study findings: In ankylosing spondylitis blood, a motif of roughly 8 highly homologous TCR beta variants appeared characteristic.

Per the germline V gene, CDR1 is LNHNV and CDR2 is YYDKDF (reference sequence). V lost 0 bases to trimming and J lost 11 bases, with 17 bases between them. The CDR3 is 15 amino acids. This chain connects TRBV15 to TRBJ1-5; D unclear. The sequencing sample was made of blood, either unsorted or a sorted T cell fraction (not recorded which). The receptor comes from a male donor with ankylosing spondylitis. The CDR3, as DNA: TGTGCCACCAGCAGAGATTTTGACACCGGGAGGGCCCAGCATTTT. Translated: CATSRDFDTGRAQHF. The variable domain in full, completed from reference TRBV15 and TRBJ1-5, reads DAMVIQNPRYQVTQFGKPVTLSCSQTLNHNVMYWYQQKSSQAPKLLFHYYDKDFNNEADTPDNFQSRRPNTSFCFLDIRSPGLGDTAMYLCATSRDFDTGRAQHFGDGTRLSIL.